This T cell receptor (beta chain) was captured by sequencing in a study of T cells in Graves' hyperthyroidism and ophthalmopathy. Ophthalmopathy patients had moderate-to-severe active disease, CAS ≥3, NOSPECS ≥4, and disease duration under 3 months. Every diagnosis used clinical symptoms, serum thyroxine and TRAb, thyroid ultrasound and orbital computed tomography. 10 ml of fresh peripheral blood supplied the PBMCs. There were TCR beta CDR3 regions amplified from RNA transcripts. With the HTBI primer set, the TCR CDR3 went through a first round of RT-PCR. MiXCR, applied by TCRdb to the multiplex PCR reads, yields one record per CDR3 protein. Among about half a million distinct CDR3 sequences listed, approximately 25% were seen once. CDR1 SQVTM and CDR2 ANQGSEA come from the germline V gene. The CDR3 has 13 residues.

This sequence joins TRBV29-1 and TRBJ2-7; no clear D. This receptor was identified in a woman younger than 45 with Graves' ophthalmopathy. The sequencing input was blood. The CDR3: CRMERPCSYEQYF. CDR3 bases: TGCAGAATGGAGAGACCGTGCTCCTACGAGCAGTACTTC.